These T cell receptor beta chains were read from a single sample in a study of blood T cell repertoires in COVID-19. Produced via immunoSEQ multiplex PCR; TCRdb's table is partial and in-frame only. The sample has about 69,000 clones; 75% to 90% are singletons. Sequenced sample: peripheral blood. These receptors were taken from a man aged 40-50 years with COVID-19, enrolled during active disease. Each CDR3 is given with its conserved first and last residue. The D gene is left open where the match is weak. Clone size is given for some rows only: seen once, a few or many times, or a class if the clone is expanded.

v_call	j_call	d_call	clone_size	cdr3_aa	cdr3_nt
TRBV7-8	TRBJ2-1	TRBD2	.	CASTPVAGYNEQFF	TGTGCCAGCACTCCCGTAGCGGGGTACAATGAGCAGTTCTTC
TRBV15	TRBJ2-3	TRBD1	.	CATSRVGQVADTQYF	TGTGCCACCAGCAGAGTCGGACAGGTCGCGGATACGCAGTATTTT
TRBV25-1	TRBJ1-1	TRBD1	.	CASSGGQGAFF	TGTGCCAGCAGTGGGGGACAGGGCGCTTTCTTT
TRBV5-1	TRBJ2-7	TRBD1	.	CASSPWTGGIPYEQYF	TGCGCCAGCAGCCCGTGGACAGGGGGGATTCCCTACGAGCAGTACTTC
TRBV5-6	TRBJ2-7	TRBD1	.	CASSLGDRGPYEQYF	TGTGCCAGCAGCTTGGGGGACAGGGGACCCTACGAGCAGTACTTC
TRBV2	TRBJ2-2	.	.	CASSGSGFGELFF	TGTGCCAGCAGCGGATCCGGGTTCGGGGAGCTGTTTTTT
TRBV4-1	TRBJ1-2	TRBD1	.	CASSQEGQGERGYTF	TGCGCCAGCAGCCAAGAAGGACAGGGGGAGAGGGGCTACACCTTC
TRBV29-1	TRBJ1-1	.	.	CASEEGDTEAFF	TGCGCAAGTGAGGAAGGGGACACTGAAGCTTTCTTT
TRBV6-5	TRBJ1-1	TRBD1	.	CASSTNRGGTEAFF	TGTGCCAGCTCTACAAACAGGGGTGGCACTGAAGCTTTCTTT
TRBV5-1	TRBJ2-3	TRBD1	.	CASSPPTGADTQYF	TGCGCCAGCAGCCCTCCGACAGGGGCAGATACGCAGTATTTT
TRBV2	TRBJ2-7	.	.	CASSYRDYEQYF	TGTGCCAGCAGCTACAGGGACTACGAGCAGTACTTC
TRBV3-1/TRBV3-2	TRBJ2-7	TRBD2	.	CASSPGSGGGSEQYF	TGTGCCAGCAGTCCTGGGAGCGGGGGGGGATCAGAGCAGTACTTC
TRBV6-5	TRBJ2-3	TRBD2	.	CASRTTSGVTDTQYF	TGTGCCAGCAGGACGACTAGCGGGGTCACAGATACGCAGTATTTT
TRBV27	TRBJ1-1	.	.	CASSLTTVGNTEAFF	TGTGCCAGCAGTTTGACGACAGTCGGGAACACTGAAGCTTTCTTT
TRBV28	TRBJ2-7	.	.	CASSSPSAPVGGEQYF	TGTGCCAGCAGTTCCCCGAGTGCCCCGGTCGGAGGTGAGCAGTACTTC
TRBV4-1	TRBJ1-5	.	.	CASSQDTGGNQPQHF	TGCGCCAGCAGCCAAGATACGGGAGGGAATCAGCCCCAGCATTTT
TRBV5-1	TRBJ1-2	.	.	CASSLGGPLNYGYTF	TGCGCCAGCAGCCTGGGTGGGCCGCTGAACTATGGCTACACCTTC
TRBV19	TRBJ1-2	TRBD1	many	CASSVGTAANYGYTF	TGTGCCAGTAGTGTCGGGACAGCCGCTAACTATGGCTACACCTTC
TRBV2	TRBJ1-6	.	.	CASSRELGDSPLHF	TGTGCCAGCAGCAGGGAACTTGGCGATTCACCCCTCCACTTT
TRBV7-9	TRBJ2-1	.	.	CASSRISYNEQFF	TGTGCCAGCAGTAGAATCTCCTACAATGAGCAGTTCTTC
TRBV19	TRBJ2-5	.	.	CASSWAGETQYF	TGTGCCAGTAGTTGGGCGGGGGAGACCCAGTACTTC
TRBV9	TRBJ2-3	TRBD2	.	CASSPRASGEADTQYF	TGTGCCAGCAGCCCTAGAGCTAGCGGGGAAGCAGATACGCAGTATTTT
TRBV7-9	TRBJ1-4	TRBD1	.	CASSYTLGTGLEKLFF	TGTGCCAGCAGCTATACGCTCGGGACAGGGCTTGAAAAACTGTTTTTT
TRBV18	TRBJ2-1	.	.	CASSPMAPNEQFF	TGTGCCAGCTCACCAATGGCACCTAATGAGCAGTTCTTC
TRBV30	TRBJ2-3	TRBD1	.	CAWNQGAADTQYF	TGTGCCTGGAACCAGGGGGCAGCAGATACGCAGTATTTT
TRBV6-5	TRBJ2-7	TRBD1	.	CASSVGTGGHEQYF	TGTGCCAGCAGCGTCGGGACAGGGGGCCACGAGCAGTACTTC
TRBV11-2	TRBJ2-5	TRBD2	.	CASSLDQLRGETQYF	TGTGCCAGCAGCTTAGATCAATTGCGGGGGGAGACCCAGTACTTC
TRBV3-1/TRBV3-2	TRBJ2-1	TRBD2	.	CASSWGTSGGSSEQFF	TGTGCCAGCAGCTGGGGGACTAGCGGGGGGAGTAGTGAGCAGTTCTTC
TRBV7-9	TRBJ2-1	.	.	CASGQSKQFF	TGTGCCAGCGGACAGTCAAAGCAGTTCTTC
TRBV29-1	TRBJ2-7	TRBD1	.	CSVANRGSEQYF	TGCAGCGTCGCGAACAGGGGCAGCGAGCAGTACTTC
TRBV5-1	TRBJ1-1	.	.	CASSLIAGSNTEAFF	TGCGCCAGCAGCCTGATCGCGGGGTCGAACACTGAAGCTTTCTTT
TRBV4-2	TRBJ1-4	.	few	CASSLDRDEKLFF	TGTGCCAGCAGCCTGGACAGAGATGAAAAACTGTTTTTT
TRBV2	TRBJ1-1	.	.	CASSREREAEAFF	TGTGCCAGCAGCAGGGAGAGGGAGGCTGAAGCTTTCTTT
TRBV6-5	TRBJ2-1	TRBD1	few	CASRTTGNTYNEQFF	TGTGCCAGCAGGACGACAGGGAACACCTACAATGAGCAGTTCTTC
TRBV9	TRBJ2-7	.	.	CASSVAAGSYEQYF	TGTGCCAGCAGCGTAGCGGCAGGGTCCTACGAGCAGTACTTC
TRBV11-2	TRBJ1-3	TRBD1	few	CASSHTLFGTGAGNTIYF	TGTGCCAGCAGCCATACGTTATTTGGGACAGGGGCTGGAAACACCATATATTTT
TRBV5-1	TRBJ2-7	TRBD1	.	CASSLGGQSYEQYF	TGCGCCAGCAGCTTGGGGGGACAGTCCTACGAGCAGTACTTC
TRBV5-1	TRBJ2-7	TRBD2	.	CASSLPGREQYF	TGCGCCAGCAGCTTACCCGGGAGGGAGCAGTACTTC
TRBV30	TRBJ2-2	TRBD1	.	CAWATGRLAGELFF	TGTGCCTGGGCGACAGGGCGATTGGCCGGGGAGCTGTTTTTT
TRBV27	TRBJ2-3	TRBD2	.	CASSFLAGASTDTQYF	TGTGCCAGCAGTTTTTTAGCGGGGGCCAGCACAGATACGCAGTATTTT
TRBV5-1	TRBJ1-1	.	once	CASSLSMNTEAFF	TGCGCCAGCAGCTTGTCCATGAACACTGAAGCTTTCTTT
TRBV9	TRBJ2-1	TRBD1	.	CASSVADRDYRQFF	TGTGCCAGCAGCGTAGCGGACAGGGATTATCGGCAGTTCTTC
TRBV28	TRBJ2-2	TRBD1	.	CASSQDRGRLTGELFF	TGTGCCAGCAGCCAGGACAGGGGGCGACTTACCGGGGAGCTGTTTTTT
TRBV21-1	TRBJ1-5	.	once	CASRYGGDQPQHF	TGTGCCAGCAGGTACGGGGGGGATCAGCCCCAGCATTTT
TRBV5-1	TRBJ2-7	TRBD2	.	CASSLERGVSYEQYF	TGCGCCAGCAGCTTAGAGCGGGGGGTCTCCTACGAGCAGTACTTC
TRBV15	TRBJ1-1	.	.	CATSRGTGSAEAFF	TGTGCCACCAGCAGAGGAACAGGCAGCGCTGAAGCTTTCTTT
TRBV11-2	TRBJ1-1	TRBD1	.	CASSPGGAMNTEAFF	TGTGCCAGCAGCCCAGGGGGCGCGATGAACACTGAAGCTTTCTTT
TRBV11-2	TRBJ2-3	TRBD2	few	CASSLVGGGAGDTQYF	TGTGCCAGCAGCTTAGTCGGCGGGGGGGCGGGCGATACGCAGTATTTT
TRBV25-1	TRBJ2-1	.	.	CASSDTHGNEQFF	TGTGCCAGCAGTGACACTCACGGGAATGAGCAGTTCTTC
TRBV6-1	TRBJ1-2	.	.	CASSDNQGNNYGYTF	TGTGCCAGCAGTGATAATCAGGGGAACAACTATGGCTACACCTTC
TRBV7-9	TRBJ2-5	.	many	CASKGVYQETQYF	TGTGCCAGCAAAGGGGTTTACCAAGAGACCCAGTACTTC
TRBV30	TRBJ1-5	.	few	CAWSDGGGQPQHF	TGTGCCTGGAGTGACGGGGGTGGACAGCCCCAGCATTTT
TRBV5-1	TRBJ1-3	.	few	CASSPLGDLSGNTIYF	TGCGCCAGCAGCCCGCTCGGAGATCTCTCTGGAAACACCATATATTTT
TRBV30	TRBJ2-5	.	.	CAWSAPGETQYF	TGTGCCTGGAGTGCCCCCGGAGAGACCCAGTACTTC
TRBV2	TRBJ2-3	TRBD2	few	CASSIAGGRTDTQYF	TGTGCCAGCAGTATCGCGGGGGGGCGCACAGATACGCAGTATTTT
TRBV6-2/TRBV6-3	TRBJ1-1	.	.	CASSYSSRGTEAFF	TGTGCCAGCAGTTACTCATCGCGCGGCACTGAAGCTTTCTTT
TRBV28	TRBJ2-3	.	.	CASSSAQDTADTQYF	TGTGCCAGCAGTTCCGCCCAGGACACAGCAGATACGCAGTATTTT
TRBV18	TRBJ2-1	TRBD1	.	CASSIQGAPLNEQFF	TGTGCCAGCTCAATACAGGGGGCTCCCCTTAATGAGCAGTTCTTC